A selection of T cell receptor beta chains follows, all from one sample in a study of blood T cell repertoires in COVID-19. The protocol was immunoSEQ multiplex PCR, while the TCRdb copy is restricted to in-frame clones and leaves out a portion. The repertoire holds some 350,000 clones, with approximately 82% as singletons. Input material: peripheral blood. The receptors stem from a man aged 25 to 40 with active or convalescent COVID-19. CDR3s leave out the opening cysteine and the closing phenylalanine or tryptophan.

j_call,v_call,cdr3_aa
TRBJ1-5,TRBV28,ASSRWDRDLNQPQH
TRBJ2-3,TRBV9,ASSVATSGTDTQY
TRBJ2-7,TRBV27,ASGLKGRSDEQY
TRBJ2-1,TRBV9,ASSSPPGTSGRAYNEQF
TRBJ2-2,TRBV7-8,ASSPNSGSTGELF
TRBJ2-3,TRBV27,ASSRKPSEADTQY
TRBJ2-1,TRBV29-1,SVVGPRPGLANNEQF
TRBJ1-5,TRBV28,ASSLPGEGQPQH
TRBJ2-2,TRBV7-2,ASSLDGGAAGELF
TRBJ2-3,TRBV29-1,SSGRGSSTDTQY
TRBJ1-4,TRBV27,ASSLYRGEEKLF